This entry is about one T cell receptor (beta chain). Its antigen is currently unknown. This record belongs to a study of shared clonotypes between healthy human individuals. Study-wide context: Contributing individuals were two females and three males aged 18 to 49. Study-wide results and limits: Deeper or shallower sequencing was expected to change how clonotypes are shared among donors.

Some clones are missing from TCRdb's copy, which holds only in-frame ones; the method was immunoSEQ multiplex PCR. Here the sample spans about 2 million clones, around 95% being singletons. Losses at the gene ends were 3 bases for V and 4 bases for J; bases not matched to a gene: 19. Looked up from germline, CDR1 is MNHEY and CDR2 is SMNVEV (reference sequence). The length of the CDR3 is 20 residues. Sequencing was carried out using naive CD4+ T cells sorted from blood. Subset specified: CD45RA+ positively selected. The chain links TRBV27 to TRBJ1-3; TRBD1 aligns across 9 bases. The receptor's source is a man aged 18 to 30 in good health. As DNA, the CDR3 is TGTGCCAGCAGTTTTCGCCCACCCGGGACAGGGAAGGGGATGGGAAACACCATATATTTT. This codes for CASSFRPPGTGKGMGNTIYF.